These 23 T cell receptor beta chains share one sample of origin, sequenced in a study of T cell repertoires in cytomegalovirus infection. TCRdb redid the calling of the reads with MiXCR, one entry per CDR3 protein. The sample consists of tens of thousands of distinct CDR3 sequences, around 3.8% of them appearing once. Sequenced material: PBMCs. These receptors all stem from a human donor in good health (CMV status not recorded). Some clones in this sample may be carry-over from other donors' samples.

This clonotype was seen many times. CDR3 DNA sequence: TGTGCCAGCAGCAACCGGGACAGGGTCACGAACACTGAAGCTTTCTTT. It encodes CASSNRDRVTNTEAFF. The rearrangement joins TRBV7-2 to TRBJ1-1; 9 bases are shared with TRBD1. The length of the CDR3 is 16 residues. Germline V gives CDR1 SGHTA, CDR2 FQGNSA. V gave up 5 bases and J gave up 1 base; unmatched junction bases: 8.

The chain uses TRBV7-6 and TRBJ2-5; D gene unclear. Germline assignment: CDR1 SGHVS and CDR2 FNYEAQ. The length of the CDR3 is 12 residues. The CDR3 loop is CASPQNEKTQYF. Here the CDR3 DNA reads TGTGCTAGTCCCCAGAACGAAAAGACCCAGTACTTC.

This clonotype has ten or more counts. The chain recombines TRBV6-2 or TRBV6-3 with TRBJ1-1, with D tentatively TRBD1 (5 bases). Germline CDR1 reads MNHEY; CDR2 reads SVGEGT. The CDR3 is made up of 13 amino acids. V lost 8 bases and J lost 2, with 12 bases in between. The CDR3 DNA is TGTGCCAGCGGGGACGGGACCAACACTGAAGCTTTCTTT. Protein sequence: CASGDGTNTEAFF.

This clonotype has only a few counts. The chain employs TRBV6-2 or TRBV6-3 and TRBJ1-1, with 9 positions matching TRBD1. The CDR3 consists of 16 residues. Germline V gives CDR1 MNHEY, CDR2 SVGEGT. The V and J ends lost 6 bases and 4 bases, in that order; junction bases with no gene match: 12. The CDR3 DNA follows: TGTGCCAGCAGCAACAACCCGGGACAGGGAGGCACTGAAGCTTTCTTT. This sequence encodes CASSNNPGQGGTEAFF.

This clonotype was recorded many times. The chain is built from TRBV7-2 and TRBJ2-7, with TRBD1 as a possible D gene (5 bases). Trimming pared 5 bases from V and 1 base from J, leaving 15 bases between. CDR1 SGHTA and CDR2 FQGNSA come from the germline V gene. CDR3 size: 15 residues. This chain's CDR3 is CASSQGQARSYEQYF. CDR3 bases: TGTGCCAGCAGCCAAGGACAAGCGCGTTCCTACGAGCAGTACTTC. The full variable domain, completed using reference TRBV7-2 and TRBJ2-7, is GAGVSQSPSNKVTEKGKDVELRCDPISGHTALYWYRQSLGQGLEFLIYFQGNSAPDKSGLPSDRFSAERTGGSVSTLTIQRTQQEDSAVYLCASSQGQARSYEQYFGPGTRLTVT.

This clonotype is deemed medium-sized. The CDR3 here is CASGVFGDGYTF. The CDR3 bases are TGTGCCAGCGGAGTCTTCGGGGACGGCTACACCTTC. V gene TRBV7-6 combines with J gene TRBJ1-2, with D possibly being TRBD1 (5 bases). The CDR3 has 12 amino acids. Germline V CDR1 and CDR2: SGHVS, FNYEAQ. V was pared by 8 bases and J by 8 bases, with 15 bases between.

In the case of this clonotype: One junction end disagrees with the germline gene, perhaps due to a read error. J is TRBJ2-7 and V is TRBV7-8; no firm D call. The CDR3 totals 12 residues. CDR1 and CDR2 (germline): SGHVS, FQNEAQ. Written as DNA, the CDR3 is TGTGCCAGCAGCTTAGGGTCCCACGAGCTGTACTTC. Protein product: CASSLGSHELYF.

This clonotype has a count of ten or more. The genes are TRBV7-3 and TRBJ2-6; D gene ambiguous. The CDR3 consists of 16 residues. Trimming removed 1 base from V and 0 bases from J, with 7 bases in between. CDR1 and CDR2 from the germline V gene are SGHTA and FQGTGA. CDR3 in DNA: TGTGCCAGCAGCTTAAGAGGCAACTCTGGGGCCAACGTCCTGACTTTC. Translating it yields CASSLRGNSGANVLTF.

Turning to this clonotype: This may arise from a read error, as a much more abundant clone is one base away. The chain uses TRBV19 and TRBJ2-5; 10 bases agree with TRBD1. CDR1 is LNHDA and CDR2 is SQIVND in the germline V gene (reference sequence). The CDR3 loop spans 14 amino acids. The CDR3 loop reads CASSIRDRGQTRYF. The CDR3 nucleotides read TGTGCCAGTAGTATACGGGACAGGGGCCAGACCCGGTACTTC.

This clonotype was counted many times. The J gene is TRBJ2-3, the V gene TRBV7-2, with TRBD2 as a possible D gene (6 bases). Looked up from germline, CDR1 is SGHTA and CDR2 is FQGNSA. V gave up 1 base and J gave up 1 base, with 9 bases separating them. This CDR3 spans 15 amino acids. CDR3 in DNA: TGTGCCAGCAGCTTAGTGGCGGGGCGCACAGATACGCAGTATTTT. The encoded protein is CASSLVAGRTDTQYF.

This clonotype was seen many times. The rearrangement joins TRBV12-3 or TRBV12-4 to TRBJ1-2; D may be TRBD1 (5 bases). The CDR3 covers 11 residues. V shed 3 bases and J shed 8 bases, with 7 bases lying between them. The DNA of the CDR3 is TGTGCCAGCAGTTTCGGGGACGGCTACACCTTC. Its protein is CASSFGDGYTF.

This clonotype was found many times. CDR3 bases: TGTGCCAGCAGCTGGGGTGGGGGGAACACTGAAGCTTTCTTT. Translation gives CASSWGGGNTEAFF. The chain is built from TRBV7-2 and TRBJ1-1; tentative D call: TRBD1 (5 bases). The CDR3 contains 14 residues. Trimming took off 4 bases at V and 1 base at J, with 10 bases between the two ends. Germline CDR1 is SGHTA and CDR2 is FQGNSA. The variable domain in full, completed from reference TRBV7-2 and TRBJ1-1, reads GAGVSQSPSNKVTEKGKDVELRCDPISGHTALYWYRQSLGQGLEFLIYFQGNSAPDKSGLPSDRFSAERTGGSVSTLTIQRTQQEDSAVYLCASSWGGGNTEAFFGQGTRLTVV.

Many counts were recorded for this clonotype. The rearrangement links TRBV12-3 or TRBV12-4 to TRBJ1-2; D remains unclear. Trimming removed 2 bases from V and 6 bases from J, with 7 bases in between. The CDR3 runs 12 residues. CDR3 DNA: TGTGCCAGCAGTTTATACGGGAATGGCTACACCTTC. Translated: CASSLYGNGYTF.

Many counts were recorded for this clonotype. The CDR3 DNA follows: TGCGCCAGCAGCCAAGCTTACAGGGGGCAAGGGAATGAGCAGTTCTTC. It codes for CASSQAYRGQGNEQFF. The V call is TRBV4-3, the J call TRBJ2-1, with TRBD1 identical over 9 bases. CDR1 LGHNA and CDR2 YSLEER come from the germline V gene. The CDR3 consists of 16 residues. V lost 1 base and J lost 7; bases outside the gene matches: 8.

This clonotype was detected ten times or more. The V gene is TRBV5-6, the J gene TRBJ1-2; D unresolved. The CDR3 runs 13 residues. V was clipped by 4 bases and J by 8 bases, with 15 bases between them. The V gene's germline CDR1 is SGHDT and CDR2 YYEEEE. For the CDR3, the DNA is TGTGCCAGCAGCCCTTCATTCGGGAACGGCTACACCTTC. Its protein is CASSPSFGNGYTF.

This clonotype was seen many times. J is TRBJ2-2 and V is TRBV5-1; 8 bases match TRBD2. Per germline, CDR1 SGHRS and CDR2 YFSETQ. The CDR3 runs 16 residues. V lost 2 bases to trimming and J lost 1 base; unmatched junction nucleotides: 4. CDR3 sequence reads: CASSFSLAVNTGELFF. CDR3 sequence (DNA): TGCGCCAGCAGCTTTTCACTAGCGGTGAACACCGGGGAGCTGTTTTTT.

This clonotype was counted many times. CDR3: CASSLLRGGYNEQFF. The CDR3, as DNA: TGTGCCAGCAGTCTTCTGCGGGGGGGCTACAATGAGCAGTTCTTC. V usage is TRBV7-2 and J usage is TRBJ2-1; 9 nucleotides align to TRBD2. The junction had 6 bases not matched to a gene; V was cut back by 6 bases and J by 3 bases. The germline CDR1 and CDR2 sequences are SGHTA and FQGNSA. The CDR3 loop spans 15 amino acids.

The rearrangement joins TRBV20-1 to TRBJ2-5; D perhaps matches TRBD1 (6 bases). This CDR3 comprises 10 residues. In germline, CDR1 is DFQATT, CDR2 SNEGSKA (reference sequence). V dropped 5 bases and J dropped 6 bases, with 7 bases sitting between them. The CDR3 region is CSAGGKTQYF. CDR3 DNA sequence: TGCAGTGCTGGGGGCAAGACCCAGTACTTC.

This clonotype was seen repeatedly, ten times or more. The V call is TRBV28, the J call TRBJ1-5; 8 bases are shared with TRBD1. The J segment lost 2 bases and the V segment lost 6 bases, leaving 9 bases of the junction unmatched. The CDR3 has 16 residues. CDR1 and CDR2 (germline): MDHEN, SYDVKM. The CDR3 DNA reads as TGTGCCAGCAGCGCCCCCCCACAGGGGGGCAATCAGCCCCAGCATTTT. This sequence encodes CASSAPPQGGNQPQHF.

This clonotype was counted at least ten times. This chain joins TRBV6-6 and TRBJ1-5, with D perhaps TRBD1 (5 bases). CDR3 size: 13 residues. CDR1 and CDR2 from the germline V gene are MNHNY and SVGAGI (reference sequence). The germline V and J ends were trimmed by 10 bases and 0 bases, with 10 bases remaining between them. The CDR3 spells CATGHSSNQPQHF. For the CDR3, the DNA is TGTGCCACCGGACACTCTAGCAATCAGCCCCAGCATTTT.

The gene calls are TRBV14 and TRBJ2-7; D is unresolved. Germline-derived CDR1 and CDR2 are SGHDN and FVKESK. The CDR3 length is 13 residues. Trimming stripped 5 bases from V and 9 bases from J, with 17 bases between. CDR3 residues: CASSIKALVGQYF. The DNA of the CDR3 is TGTGCCAGCAGCATTAAGGCTCTAGTGGGGCAGTACTTC.

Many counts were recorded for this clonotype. CDR3 nucleotide sequence: TGTGCCAGCACCAAAGGGCCTCTAAGCAGCACAGATACGCAGTATTTT. Its translation: CASTKGPLSSTDTQYF. The genes are TRBV28 and TRBJ2-3, with D unresolved. The germline gives CDR1 MDHEN, CDR2 SYDVKM. Trimming took off 7 bases at V and 0 bases at J, with 17 bases between the two ends. The CDR3 is 16 residues long.

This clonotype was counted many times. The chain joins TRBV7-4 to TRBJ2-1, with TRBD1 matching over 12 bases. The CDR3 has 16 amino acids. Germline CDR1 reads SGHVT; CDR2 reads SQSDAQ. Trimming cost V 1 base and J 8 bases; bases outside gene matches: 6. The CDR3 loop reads CASSLDSGTGGDEQFF. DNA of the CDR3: TGTGCCAGCAGCTTAGACTCCGGGACAGGGGGCGATGAGCAGTTCTTC.